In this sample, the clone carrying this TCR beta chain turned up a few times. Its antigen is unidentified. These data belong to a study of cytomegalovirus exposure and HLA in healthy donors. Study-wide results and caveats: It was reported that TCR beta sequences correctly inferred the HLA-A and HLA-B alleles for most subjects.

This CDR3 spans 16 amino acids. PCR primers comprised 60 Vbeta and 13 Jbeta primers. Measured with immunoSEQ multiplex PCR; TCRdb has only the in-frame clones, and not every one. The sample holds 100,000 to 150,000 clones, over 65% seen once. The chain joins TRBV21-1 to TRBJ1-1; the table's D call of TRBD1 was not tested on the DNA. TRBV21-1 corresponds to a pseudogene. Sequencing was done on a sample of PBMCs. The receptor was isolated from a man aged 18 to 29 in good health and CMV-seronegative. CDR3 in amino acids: CASSIGQGACNTEAFF. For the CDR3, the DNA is TGTGCCAGCAGCATCGGACAGGGGGCGTGTAACACTGAAGCTTTCTTT.